This T cell receptor (beta chain) was observed in a study of tissue T cells after allogeneic stem cell transplantation. Broader study findings: Some tissue clones might be persisting host cells; their alloreactivity or antigen specificity was not determined. Limitations included a small, clinically heterogeneous cohort and limited sampling depth. Within patients, tissue anatomy strongly shaped TCR repertoire composition. Tissue-detected TCR repertoire was only partly captured by blood and spleen T cells.

Sequencing was performed with immunoSEQ multiplex PCR; in TCRdb, only in-frame clones are kept and a portion is missing. This table holds fewer than 20,000 clones, about 70% found once. Of note for this clone: Its antigen is as yet unknown. The gene names given are mouse names. Sequencing ends 1 residue short of the CDR3 end; the germline J gene provides the rest.

The CDR3 is 14 amino acids. Trimming left V 4 bases short and J 0 bases short, with 9 bases between. Germline V gene lookup returns CDR1 LGHNA and CDR2 YNLKQL (reference sequence). The clonotype originates from a female BALB/c mouse in good health. Strain MHC haplotype: H2-d. V usage is TRBV5 and J usage is TRBJ1-1; no clear D. The material sequenced was spleen. The CDR3 loop is CASSLQASNTEVFF. The DNA read from the CDR3 is TGTGCCAGCAGCCTTCAGGCGTCAAACACAGAAGTCTTC.